The present entry profiles one TCR beta chain with its context. The target antigen is unknown. This PCR relied on a set of 60 Vbeta primers and 13 Jbeta primers. Clones were read by immunoSEQ multiplex PCR, and TCRdb kept only the in-frame ones, dropping some. The sample shows about 140,000 clones, over 60% of them seen only once. The data stem from a study of cytomegalovirus exposure and HLA in healthy donors. For the study at large: Some 80 million unique TCR sequences came from HLA-typed donors in an early release. Regarding the study as a whole: In a later analysis, HLA-associated beta chains showed higher expansion and lower generation probabilities than comparable chains.

The CDR3 runs 15 residues. Per the germline V gene, CDR1 is MNHEY and CDR2 is SVGAGI. Trimming cost V 0 bases and J 4 bases; bases outside gene matches: 5. The sequence was obtained from an older woman in good health and CMV-seronegative. This chain links TRBV6-5 with TRBJ1-1; TRBD1 matches 7 bases. The sequenced sample consisted of PBMCs. The chain's CDR3 is CASSYSAAGGTEAFF. Written as DNA, the CDR3 is TGTGCCAGCAGTTACTCAGCCGCAGGGGGCACTGAAGCTTTCTTT.